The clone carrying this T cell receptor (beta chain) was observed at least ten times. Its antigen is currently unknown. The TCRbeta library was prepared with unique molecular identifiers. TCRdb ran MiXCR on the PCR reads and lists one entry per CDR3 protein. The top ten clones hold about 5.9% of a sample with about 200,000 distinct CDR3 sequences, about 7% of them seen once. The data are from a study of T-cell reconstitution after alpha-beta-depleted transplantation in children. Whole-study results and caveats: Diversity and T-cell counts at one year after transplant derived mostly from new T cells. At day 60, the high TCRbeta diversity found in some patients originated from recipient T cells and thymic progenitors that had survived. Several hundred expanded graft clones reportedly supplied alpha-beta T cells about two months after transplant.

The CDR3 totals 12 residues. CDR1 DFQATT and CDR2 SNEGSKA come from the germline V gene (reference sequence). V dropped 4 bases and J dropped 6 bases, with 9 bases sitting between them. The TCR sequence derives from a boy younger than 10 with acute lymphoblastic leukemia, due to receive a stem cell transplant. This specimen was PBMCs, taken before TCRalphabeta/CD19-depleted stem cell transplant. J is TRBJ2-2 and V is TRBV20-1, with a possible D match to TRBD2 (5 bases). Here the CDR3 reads CSANVGAGELFF. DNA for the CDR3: TGCAGTGCTAATGTCGGGGCCGGGGAGCTGTTTTTT.